Below, 32 T cell receptor beta chains from the same sample are listed, as sequenced in a study of CD8+CD57+ T cells in acquired aplastic anemia. Genomic DNA served as template for TCR beta VDJ and CDR3 profiling. TCRdb itself ran the reads through MiXCR, one entry per CDR3 protein. The profile covers about 270,000 distinct CDR3 sequences, with around 82% appearing a single time and around 40% taken by the ten largest. Individuals selected for sequencing had exhibited CD8+CD57+ cell expansion on flow cytometry. Sequenced: sorted CD4+, CD8+, or CD8+CD57+ T cells (not recorded which) from PBMCs. Every receptor here comes from a human donor with aplastic anemia.

This clonotype was found a few times. At one boundary the junction diverges from the germline segment, which might be a read error. The rearrangement links TRBV27 to TRBJ2-1; 11 bases map to TRBD1. Germline values: CDR1 MNHEY, CDR2 SMNVEV (reference sequence). The CDR3 covers 13 residues. CDR3 DNA sequence: TGTGCCAGCAGTATGGGGACAGGGGGAAGTCTGTCCTTC. This codes for CASSMGTGGSLSF.

The chain carries TRBV7-2 and TRBJ1-2; unclear D gene. The CDR3 is 13 amino acids. Germline-derived CDR1 and CDR2 are SGHTA and FQGNSA. With 7 bases removed from V and 10 bases from J, the gap between germline ends came to 19 bases. The CDR3 region has the DNA TGTGCCAGCAAGTGGGATAGGGAGCGGGACTACACCTTC. It is translated as CASKWDRERDYTF.

This clonotype was detected many times. The J gene is TRBJ2-1, the V gene TRBV4-2; 7 bases are shared with TRBD1. Germline-derived CDR1 and CDR2 are LGHNA and YNFKEQ. The CDR3 is 15 amino acids. J gave up 5 bases and V 2 bases, and 6 bases lay outside the gene matches. The CDR3 sequence is CASSQRQGLNNEQFF. In nucleotides, the CDR3 is TGTGCCAGCAGCCAACGACAGGGATTGAACAATGAGCAGTTCTTC.

The chain has TRBV7-9 and TRBJ1-2; D not certain. The ends were cut back, 1 base at V and 14 bases at J, with 23 bases in the middle. Germline assignment: CDR1 SEHNR and CDR2 FQNEAQ (reference sequence). The CDR3 is 15 residues long. The CDR3 region is CASSLGSAVRDSETF. The CDR3 DNA follows: TGTGCCAGCAGCTTAGGATCTGCAGTGAGGGATAGTGAGACCTTC.

The chain combines TRBV7-2 with TRBJ2-5; D tentatively reads TRBD1 or TRBD2 (6 bases each). V was pared by 5 bases and J by 14 bases, with 27 bases between. The CDR3 totals 15 residues. In germline, CDR1 is SGHTA, CDR2 FQGNSA. The CDR3, as DNA: TGTGCCAGCAGCCGGAGGGGGGATCCCCGCAATCAGCCCTACTTC. It yields the protein CASSRRGDPRNQPYF.

The genes are TRBV29-1 and TRBJ1-2, with a weak D call TRBD1 (5 bases). This CDR3 comprises 14 residues. Looked up from germline, CDR1 is SQVTM and CDR2 is ANQGSEA. V lost 7 bases and J 7 bases, leaving 22 bases between the germline ends. The CDR3 DNA follows: TGCAGCGCCCCCTCGGCCAAGGGGCGACGTGGCTACACCTTC. Its translation: CSAPSAKGRRGYTF.

A note on this clonotype: One end of the junction fails to match germline, which may point to a read error. The chain combines TRBV11-3 with TRBJ2-3; D not resolved. This CDR3 comprises 14 residues. Germline CDR1 is SGHNT and CDR2 is YENEEA. CDR3 protein: CAGSLGLAADTQYF. For the CDR3, the DNA is TGTGCCGGCAGCTTAGGTCTGGCAGCAGATACGCAGTATTTT.

Of note for this clonotype: Relative to the germline gene, one junction end is altered; a read error may explain this. This rearrangement joins TRBV7-8 to TRBJ2-3; tentatively, D is TRBD1 or TRBD2 (5 bases each). This CDR3 has 12 amino acids. CDR1 and CDR2 (germline): SGHVS, FQNEAQ. CDR3 nucleotide sequence: TGTGCCAGCACCGGGACCACAGGTACGCAGTATTTT. Protein product: CASTGTTGTQYF.

The rearrangement uses TRBV7-6 and TRBJ2-7; D possibly corresponds to TRBD2 (6 bases). Germline CDR1 reads SGHVS; CDR2 reads FNYEAQ. Trimming pared 1 base from V and 2 bases from J, leaving 12 bases between. The CDR3 spans 15 residues. This chain's CDR3 is CASSLDQGGAYEQYF. The DNA of the CDR3 is TGTGCCAGCAGCTTAGATCAGGGAGGCGCCTACGAGCAGTACTTC. Looking up the rest from reference TRBV7-6 and TRBJ2-7 gives the full variable domain: GAGVSQSPRYKVTKRGQDVALRCDPISGHVSLYWYRQALGQGPEFLTYFNYEAQQDKSGLPNDRFSAERPEGSISTLTIQRTEQRDSAMYRCASSLDQGGAYEQYFGPGTRLTVT.

This clonotype has only one observation. The chain is built from TRBV7-8 and TRBJ2-1; maybe TRBD2 (6 bases). The CDR3 is 16 residues long. The germline V and J ends were trimmed by 0 bases and 13 bases, with 22 bases remaining between them. Germline V gene lookup returns CDR1 SGHVS and CDR2 FQNEAQ. The CDR3 DNA is TGTGCCAGCAGCTTAGCGGGAGGAAACGGTCAGGAGTATCAGTTCTTC. As protein: CASSLAGGNGQEYQFF.

The chain uses TRBV9 and TRBJ1-1; D remains ambiguous. Trimming shortened V by 5 bases and J by 11 bases, and 25 bases separated the two germline ends. The CDR3 length is 15 residues. The germline V gene has CDR1 SGDLS and CDR2 YYNGEE. The CDR3 protein is CASSGDPTGNAEAFF. The CDR3 nucleotides are TGTGCCAGCAGTGGAGATCCGACGGGGAACGCGGAGGCTTTCTTT.

CDR3 protein: CAGRGARGAQYF. The CDR3 region has the DNA TGTGCCGGACGGGGGGCTAGGGGGGCCCAGTACTTC. J is TRBJ2-5 and V is TRBV7-9, with a weak D call TRBD2 (7 bases). This CDR3 has 12 amino acids. Germline CDR1 and CDR2: SEHNR and FQNEAQ (reference sequence). V shed 11 bases and J shed 9 bases, with 19 bases lying between them.

On this clonotype: The missing conserved phenylalanine or tryptophan at the end of this CDR3 makes a read error likely. It is unclear where the CDR3 begins or ends on the DNA, so no DNA is shown, and the CDR3 is as TCRdb lists it. The chain employs TRBV2 and TRBJ2-2; the table's TRBD1 call for D was not verified on the DNA. Germline V gene sequence: CDR1 SNHLY, CDR2 FYNNEI. The CDR3 length equals 14 residues, ends included. The CDR3 loop is CASGDGGTDTQFFV.

The gene calls are TRBV9 and TRBJ2-1, with D possibly matching TRBD2 (6 bases). V lost 4 bases, J lost 12 bases, and 26 bases lay in between. Germline CDR1 reads SGDLS; CDR2 reads YYNGEE. This CDR3 is built from 16 residues. The CDR3 DNA sequence: TGTGCCAGCAGCCAAGAGGCAGTGGGGGGAGAAAAACTGCAGTTCTTC. Amino acid sequence: CASSQEAVGGEKLQFF.

Worth noting for this clonotype: Germline and junction disagree at one end, which may indicate a read error. The chain recombines TRBV15 with TRBJ2-7; weak D call: TRBD1 (5 bases). CDR3 length: 14 residues. Per the germline V gene, CDR1 is LNHNV and CDR2 is YYDKDF (reference sequence). The CDR3 bases are TGTGCCAGCAGCTACGGGCAGGGTAACGACGAGCAGTACTTC. It is translated as CASSYGQGNDEQYF.

Concerning this clonotype: A read error may produce the germline difference seen at one junction end. The chain is built from TRBV9 and TRBJ2-3; D possibly corresponds to TRBD2 (5 bases). The CDR3 sequence is 13 residues long. From germline, CDR1 is SGDLS and CDR2 YYNGEE. The CDR3, as DNA: TGTGCCAGCGGCTACGCGGGCGGTCCCGATACGCAGTTT. It is translated as CASGYAGGPDTQF.

This chain links TRBV11-3 with TRBJ2-4; the D gene is possibly TRBD2 (5 bases). Germline-derived CDR1 and CDR2 are SGHNT and YENEEA. The CDR3 is made up of 12 amino acids. The V end was cut by 5 bases, the J end by 11 bases, with 13 bases between. This CDR3 is CASSVPWGVQYF. Written as DNA, the CDR3 is TGTGCCAGCAGCGTACCCTGGGGAGTTCAGTACTTC.

This clonotype was seen repeatedly, ten times or more. The CDR3 does not end in the conserved phenylalanine or tryptophan, so this is likely a read error. The DNA is omitted, as the CDR3 cannot be located on it reliably, and the CDR3 follows TCRdb's listing. V usage is TRBV2 and J usage is TRBJ1-5; TRBD1, as called in the table, went unchecked against the DNA. The CDR3 numbers 15 amino acids, ends counted. Germline V gives CDR1 SNHLY, CDR2 FYNNEI. This CDR3 is CASGDGGTDTQYFDS.

This clonotype was picked up one time. The chain has TRBV7-9 and TRBJ1-2; D uncertain. Germline V gives CDR1 SEHNR, CDR2 FQNEAQ (reference sequence). With 2 bases removed from V and 11 bases from J, the gap between germline ends came to 24 bases. The CDR3 loop spans 16 amino acids. As DNA, the CDR3 is TGTGCCAGCAGCTTAATGACCGTGGCAACAGATACGCAGTACACCTTC. Amino acids: CASSLMTVATDTQYTF.

On this clonotype: The CDR3 does not close with the conserved phenylalanine or tryptophan, likely indicating a read error. The limits of the CDR3 on the DNA are not certain, so only TCRdb's listed CDR3 is given. The chain joins TRBV2 to TRBJ2-5; TRBD1 is the table's D call and was not checked against the DNA. The V gene's germline CDR1 is SNHLY and CDR2 FYNNEI. The CDR3 adds up to 16 amino acids, both ends counted. The chain's CDR3 is CASSDGRGGEQFFGPV.

About this clonotype itself: Because it lacks the conserved phenylalanine or tryptophan at the end, this CDR3 is likely a read error. Because the CDR3's place on the DNA is in doubt, the DNA is left out and the CDR3 is given as listed by TCRdb. The gene calls are TRBV7-8 and TRBJ2-3. The CDR3 length equals 13 residues, ends included. Looked up from germline, CDR1 is SGHVS and CDR2 is FQNEAQ. The CDR3 protein is CASRLAGTHDTHY.

This rearrangement joins TRBV7-8 to TRBJ2-7; D call uncertain. The V end lost 3 bases, the J end lost 4 bases, and 25 bases lay between the germline ends. The germline gives CDR1 SGHVS, CDR2 FQNEAQ. The CDR3 totals 18 residues. CDR3 in DNA: TGTGCCAGCAGCTTTCATGGAGACGGCGCAGCCCTTTCTTACGAGCAGTACGTC. It encodes CASSFHGDGAALSYEQYV.

Details on this clonotype: The conserved closing phenylalanine or tryptophan is absent in this CDR3, likely reflecting a read error. The DNA is omitted, as the CDR3 cannot be located on it reliably, and the CDR3 follows TCRdb's listing. The chain combines TRBV2 with TRBJ2-5. Germline lookup yields CDR1 SNHLY and CDR2 FYNNEI. The CDR3 sequence runs 14 residues, both termini included. The CDR3 loop is CASSVGSDTQYFYS.

The J gene is TRBJ2-7, the V gene TRBV10-3; TRBD1 matches 12 bases. V dropped 8 bases and J dropped 7; count of bases not matched to a gene: 15. This CDR3 is 16 amino acids long. Looked up from germline, CDR1 is ENHRY and CDR2 is SYGVKD. The CDR3 is CAIRGDGDRGHREQYF. The CDR3 coding sequence is TGTGCCATCCGGGGTGACGGGGACAGGGGGCATAGAGAGCAGTACTTC.

About this clonotype itself: Its ends do not fully match the called genes, so a read error is possible. The rearrangement joins TRBV11-1 to TRBJ2-6; possibly TRBD1 or TRBD2 for D (5 bases each). The CDR3 totals 16 residues. Germline V CDR1 and CDR2: SGHAT, FQDESV (reference sequence). The CDR3 sequence: CASSLAGSDGANVLTF. The CDR3 DNA sequence: TGTGCCAGCAGCTTAGCTGGGAGCGACGGGGCCAACGTCCTGACGTTC.

The genes are TRBV6-2 or TRBV6-3 and TRBJ1-5, with D unresolved. The CDR3 spans 16 residues. V lost 2 bases and J 0 bases, leaving 11 bases between the germline ends. Germline V gives CDR1 MNHEY, CDR2 SVGEGT. This CDR3 is CASSYLSGYSNQPQHF. CDR3 in DNA: TGTGCCAGCAGTTACCTATCGGGTTATAGCAATCAGCCCCAGCATTTT.

There are a few counts of this clonotype. V and J are TRBV7-9 and TRBJ2-3; 8 nucleotides align to TRBD2. V shed 3 bases, J shed 12 bases, and the junction held 11 bases outside the gene matches. CDR3 length: 14 amino acids. Germline V gives CDR1 SEHNR, CDR2 FQNEAQ (reference sequence). Written as DNA, the CDR3 is TGTGCCAGCAGCTTTGAGAGAAGCGGGGGTACCCAGTATTTT. Encoded protein: CASSFERSGGTQYF.

Details on this clonotype: Compared with germline, one end of the junction differs, possibly owing to a read error. The chain is built from TRBV7-9 and TRBJ2-2, with D perhaps TRBD1 or TRBD2 (5 bases each). There are 12 residues in the CDR3. Germline loops: CDR1 SEHNR, CDR2 FQNEAQ (reference sequence). The CDR3 loop reads CASSFESGEGFF. The CDR3 DNA reads TGTGCCAGCAGCTTTGAAAGCGGCGAGGGGTTCTTT.

The rearrangement links TRBV2 to TRBJ1-6; no definite D call. CDR3 length: 13 residues. Trimming removed 6 bases at V and 4 bases at J, with 7 bases between. The germline CDR1 and CDR2 sequences are SNHLY and FYNNEI. The CDR3 DNA sequence: TGTGCCAGCAGGGAAAGTTATAATTCACCCCTCCACTTT. Its translation: CASRESYNSPLHF.

This chain links TRBV9 with TRBJ1-1, with D perhaps TRBD1 (5 bases). With 5 bases removed from V and 7 bases from J, the gap between germline ends came to 12 bases. Per the germline V gene, CDR1 is SGDLS and CDR2 is YYNGEE. The CDR3 has 12 residues. The CDR3 loop reads CASRGAGGEAFF. The CDR3 DNA reads as TGTGCCAGCAGAGGTGCGGGGGGTGAAGCTTTCTTT.

Regarding this clonotype: A junction end diverges from the germline sequence, so it may reflect a read error. The V gene is TRBV15, the J gene TRBJ2-1; tentatively, D is TRBD2 (5 bases). TRBJ2-7 explains the end of the DNA better; the J call may be wrong. The CDR3 consists of 14 residues. CDR1 is LNHNV, CDR2 YYDKDF, per germline (reference sequence). This chain's CDR3 is CATSLRLLAYEQYF. As DNA, the CDR3 is TGTGCCACCAGCTTACGCCTCCTAGCCTATGAGCAGTACTTC.

CDR3 sequence: CASSAGGIYEQFF. The CDR3, as DNA: TGTGCCAGCAGTGCTGGGGGGATATATGAGCAGTTCTTC. The chain carries TRBV2 and TRBJ2-7, with a tentative D call TRBD2 (6 bases). The J call may be in error: the DNA end matches TRBJ2-1 better. The germline V gene encodes CDR1 SNHLY and CDR2 FYNNEI. The CDR3 totals 13 residues.